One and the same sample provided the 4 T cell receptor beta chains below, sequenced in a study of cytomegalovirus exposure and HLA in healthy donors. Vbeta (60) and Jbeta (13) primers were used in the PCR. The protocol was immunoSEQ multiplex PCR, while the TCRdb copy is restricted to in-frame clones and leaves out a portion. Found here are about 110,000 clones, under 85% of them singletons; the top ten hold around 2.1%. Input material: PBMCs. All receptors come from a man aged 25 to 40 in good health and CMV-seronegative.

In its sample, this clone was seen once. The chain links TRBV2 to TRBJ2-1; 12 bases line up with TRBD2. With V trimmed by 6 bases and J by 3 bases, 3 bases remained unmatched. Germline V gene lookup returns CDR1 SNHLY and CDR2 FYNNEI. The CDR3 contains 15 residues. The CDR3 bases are TGTGCCAGCAGCCTGACTAGCGGGAGCTACAATGAGCAGTTCTTC. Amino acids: CASSLTSGSYNEQFF.

CDR3 in amino acids: CASSDTSTGSEHEQYF. The CDR3 DNA reads TGTGCCAGCAGTGACACGTCGACAGGGAGCGAGCACGAGCAGTACTTC. The genes are TRBV6-1 and TRBJ2-7; 7 bases map to TRBD1. The CDR3 sequence is 16 residues long. The V segment lost 3 bases and the J segment 5 bases; nucleotides outside the gene matches: 13. In germline, CDR1 is MNHNS, CDR2 SASEGT.

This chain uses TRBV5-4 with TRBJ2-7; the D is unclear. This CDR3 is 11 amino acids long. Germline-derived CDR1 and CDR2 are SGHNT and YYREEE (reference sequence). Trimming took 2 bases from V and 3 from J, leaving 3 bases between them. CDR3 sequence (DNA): TGTGCCAGCAGCTTTTACTACGAGCAGTACTTC. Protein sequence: CASSFYYEQYF.

DNA of the CDR3: TGTGCCAGCAGTCCGACTAGCGTAAGCACAGATACGCAGTATTTT. It translates to CASSPTSVSTDTQYF. This chain uses TRBV6-4 with TRBJ2-3; 8 nucleotides align to TRBD2. J lost 0 bases, V lost 5 bases, and 4 bases had no gene match. CDR1 is MRHNA and CDR2 is SNTAGT in the germline V gene. The CDR3 contains 15 residues.